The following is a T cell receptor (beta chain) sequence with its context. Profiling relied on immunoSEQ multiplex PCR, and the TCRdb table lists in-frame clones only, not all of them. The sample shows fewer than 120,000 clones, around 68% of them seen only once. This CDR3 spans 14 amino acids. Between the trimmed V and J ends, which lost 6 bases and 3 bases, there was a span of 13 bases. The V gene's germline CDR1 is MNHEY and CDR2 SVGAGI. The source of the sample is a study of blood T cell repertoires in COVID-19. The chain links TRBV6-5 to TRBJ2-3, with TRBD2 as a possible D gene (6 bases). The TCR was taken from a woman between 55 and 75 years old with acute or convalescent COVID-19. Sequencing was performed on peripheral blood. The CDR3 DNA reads TGTGCCAGCAGCGTTGGGGGAGGTACAGATACGCAGTATTTT. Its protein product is CASSVGGGTDTQYF.